This T cell receptor (beta chain) was captured by sequencing in a study of T cells in pancreatic ductal adenocarcinoma. Assay: immunoSEQ multiplex PCR; the TCRdb copy retains only in-frame clones and omits some. The sample lists some 16,000 clones; under 95% were seen once. The selected patients with pancreatic ductal adenocarcinoma had surgery but no neoadjuvant therapy. CDR3 length equals 15 residues. CDR1 and CDR2 (germline): MNHNS, SASEGT. V lost 1 base, J lost 0 bases, and 10 bases lay in between. The sequencing sample was made of PBMCs. The genes are TRBV6-1 and TRBJ2-7; TRBD1 is a possible D gene (5 bases). The TCR originated in a human donor with pancreatic ductal adenocarcinoma. Written as DNA, the CDR3 is TGTGCCAGCAGTGAAGTTGGACACAGCTCCTACGAGCAGTACTTC. Translating it yields CASSEVGHSSYEQYF.